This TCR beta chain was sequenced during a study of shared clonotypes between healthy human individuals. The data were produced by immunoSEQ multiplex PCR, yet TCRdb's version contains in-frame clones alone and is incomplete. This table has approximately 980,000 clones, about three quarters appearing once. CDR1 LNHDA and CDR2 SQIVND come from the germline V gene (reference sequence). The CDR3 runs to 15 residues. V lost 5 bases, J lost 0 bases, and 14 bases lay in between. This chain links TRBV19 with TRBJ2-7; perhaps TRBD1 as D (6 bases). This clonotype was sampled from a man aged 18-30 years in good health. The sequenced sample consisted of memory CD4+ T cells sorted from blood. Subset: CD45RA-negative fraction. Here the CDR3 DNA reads TGTGCCAGTAGTGAAACAGGGAGCCTCTCCTACGAGCAGTACTTC. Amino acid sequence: CASSETGSLSYEQYF.